The rows below give T cell receptor beta chains drawn from one sample of a study of cytomegalovirus exposure and HLA in healthy donors. Measured with immunoSEQ multiplex PCR; TCRdb has only the in-frame clones, and not every one. The sample contains 100,000 or so clones, around four fifths of which appear only once. Sequences were obtained from PBMCs. The receptors derive from a man younger than 45 in good health and CMV-seronegative. Each CDR3 is given with its conserved first and last residue. Each record gives: J gene, clone size, D gene, V gene, CDR3 DNA, CDR3 protein. A D gene is named only where the DNA matches it firmly. Where a row states a size, it is once, few, many or the class of an expanded clone; other rows omit it.

j_call: TRBJ1-2; clone_size: NA; d_call: NA; v_call: TRBV9; cdr3_nt: TGTGCCAGCAGCGTAGTAGCAGGGGACCATGGCTACACCTTC; cdr3_aa: CASSVVAGDHGYTF
j_call: TRBJ1-1; clone_size: few; d_call: NA; v_call: TRBV27; cdr3_nt: TGTGCCAGCAGTCTTACACAGATTCACACTGAAGCTTTCTTT; cdr3_aa: CASSLTQIHTEAFF
j_call: TRBJ2-7; clone_size: NA; d_call: NA; v_call: TRBV6-5; cdr3_nt: TGTGCCAGCAGTCCAGGACACCGGAGGGACGAGCAGTACTTC; cdr3_aa: CASSPGHRRDEQYF
j_call: TRBJ2-1; clone_size: NA; d_call: NA; v_call: TRBV30; cdr3_nt: TGTGCCTGGAGTGTAGGGGGTTGGAATGAGCAGTTCTTC; cdr3_aa: CAWSVGGWNEQFF
j_call: TRBJ1-1; clone_size: NA; d_call: NA; v_call: TRBV21-1; cdr3_nt: TGTGCCAGCCCCCGAGGGTCGCCCCTTAGGAACACTGAAGCTTTCTTT; cdr3_aa: CASPRGSPLRNTEAFF
j_call: TRBJ1-5; clone_size: NA; d_call: TRBD1; v_call: TRBV28; cdr3_nt: TGTGCCAGCAGTTTTGCAGGGGGGAATCAGCCCCAGCATTTT; cdr3_aa: CASSFAGGNQPQHF
j_call: TRBJ2-3; clone_size: NA; d_call: NA; v_call: TRBV6-5; cdr3_nt: TGTGCCAGCAGTTACTTTCACGGGACAGATACGCAGTATTTT; cdr3_aa: CASSYFHGTDTQYF
j_call: TRBJ1-1; clone_size: NA; d_call: NA; v_call: TRBV5-5; cdr3_nt: TGTGCCAGCAGCTTGGAATCAGGAATGAACACTGAAGCTTTCTTT; cdr3_aa: CASSLESGMNTEAFF
j_call: TRBJ2-1; clone_size: NA; d_call: TRBD1; v_call: TRBV11-2; cdr3_nt: TGTGCCAGCAGGCCAGGGGGCAATGAGCAGTTCTTC; cdr3_aa: CASRPGGNEQFF
j_call: TRBJ2-5; clone_size: few; d_call: TRBD1; v_call: TRBV5-5; cdr3_nt: TGTGCCAGCAAGCCTTCCGGGACAGTTGGAGAGACCCAGTACTTC; cdr3_aa: CASKPSGTVGETQYF
j_call: TRBJ2-7; clone_size: NA; d_call: TRBD2; v_call: TRBV5-4; cdr3_nt: TGTGCCAGCAGCTTGGCCTGGGGAGGGATCTACGAGCAGTACTTC; cdr3_aa: CASSLAWGGIYEQYF
j_call: TRBJ2-3; clone_size: NA; d_call: NA; v_call: TRBV11-2; cdr3_nt: TGTGCCAGCAGCTTAGATCCTCCAGATACGCAGTATTTT; cdr3_aa: CASSLDPPDTQYF
j_call: TRBJ2-7; clone_size: NA; d_call: NA; v_call: TRBV2; cdr3_nt: TGTGCCAGCAGTGAAAGTAGGTATCCGGGCGAGCAGTACTTC; cdr3_aa: CASSESRYPGEQYF
j_call: TRBJ2-3; clone_size: NA; d_call: TRBD1; v_call: TRBV10-3; cdr3_nt: TGTGCCATCCTCGGGACAGTTCTTGGAGATACGCAGTATTTT; cdr3_aa: CAILGTVLGDTQYF
j_call: TRBJ2-1; clone_size: few; d_call: NA; v_call: TRBV29-1; cdr3_nt: TGCAGCGTGGGCCTCGGGACAAACTACAATGAGCAGTTCTTC; cdr3_aa: CSVGLGTNYNEQFF
j_call: TRBJ2-2; clone_size: NA; d_call: TRBD1; v_call: TRBV6-5; cdr3_nt: TGTGCCAGCCTGGACAGGAGAAACACCGGGGAGCTGTTTTTT; cdr3_aa: CASLDRRNTGELFF
j_call: TRBJ1-3; clone_size: NA; d_call: NA; v_call: TRBV2; cdr3_nt: TGTGCCAGCAGTGACCAGGGAAACACCATATATTTT; cdr3_aa: CASSDQGNTIYF
j_call: TRBJ2-3; clone_size: NA; d_call: TRBD2; v_call: TRBV30; cdr3_nt: TGTGCCTGGAGCCGGGGACTAGAAGTAGCTACGCAGTATTTT; cdr3_aa: CAWSRGLEVATQYF
j_call: TRBJ1-1; clone_size: few; d_call: NA; v_call: TRBV5-1; cdr3_nt: TGCGCCAGCAGCTTGGAAGTTGGCAGGTGGCCGGAGGGCACTGAAGCTTTCTTT; cdr3_aa: CASSLEVGRWPEGTEAFF
j_call: TRBJ1-5; clone_size: NA; d_call: TRBD1; v_call: TRBV30; cdr3_nt: TGTGCCTGGAGTACAGGACAGGGAAGCAATCAGCCCCAGCATTTT; cdr3_aa: CAWSTGQGSNQPQHF
j_call: TRBJ2-7; clone_size: NA; d_call: NA; v_call: TRBV10-2; cdr3_nt: TGCGCCAGCAGGGCCGCGGCCAGCTTCTACGAGCAGTACTTC; cdr3_aa: CASRAAASFYEQYF
j_call: TRBJ2-1; clone_size: NA; d_call: NA; v_call: TRBV6-6; cdr3_nt: TGTGCCAGCGGCGCGGGAAGCTCCTACAATGAGCAGTTCTTC; cdr3_aa: CASGAGSSYNEQFF
j_call: TRBJ2-3; clone_size: NA; d_call: NA; v_call: TRBV18; cdr3_nt: TGTGCCAGCTCAGGACATCTGGGCGATACGCAGTATTTT; cdr3_aa: CASSGHLGDTQYF
j_call: TRBJ2-1; clone_size: NA; d_call: TRBD2; v_call: TRBV5-4; cdr3_nt: TGTGCCAGCAGCTGGGGACTAGCGAGTTCCTACAATGAGCAGTTCTTC; cdr3_aa: CASSWGLASSYNEQFF
j_call: TRBJ1-1; clone_size: NA; d_call: NA; v_call: TRBV4-2; cdr3_nt: TGTGCCAGCACTCGCGTCCCGAACACTGAAGCTTTCTTT; cdr3_aa: CASTRVPNTEAFF
j_call: TRBJ1-2; clone_size: NA; d_call: NA; v_call: TRBV25-1; cdr3_nt: TGTGCCAGCAGTGGTGGGGCGGCGGTTTACTATGGCTACACCTTC; cdr3_aa: CASSGGAAVYYGYTF
j_call: TRBJ2-5; clone_size: NA; d_call: NA; v_call: TRBV5-3; cdr3_nt: TGTGCCAGAAGCCCCGACAAGGCAGAGACCCAGTACTTC; cdr3_aa: CARSPDKAETQYF
j_call: TRBJ2-1; clone_size: NA; d_call: TRBD1; v_call: TRBV6-5; cdr3_nt: TGTGCCAGCAGTTACTACCGGGACAGGCTCAATGAGCAGTTCTTC; cdr3_aa: CASSYYRDRLNEQFF
j_call: TRBJ2-1; clone_size: few; d_call: TRBD2; v_call: TRBV27; cdr3_nt: TGTGCCAGCCGCAGGGCTAGCGGGAGCAATGAGCAGTTCTTC; cdr3_aa: CASRRASGSNEQFF
j_call: TRBJ2-3; clone_size: once; d_call: TRBD1; v_call: TRBV5-1; cdr3_nt: TGCGCCAGCAGCTTAACTCTAAGGGGGCGTAAAGATACGCAGTATTTT; cdr3_aa: CASSLTLRGRKDTQYF
j_call: TRBJ2-7; clone_size: NA; d_call: TRBD1; v_call: TRBV6-6; cdr3_nt: TGTGCCAGCAGTAACCGGGACAGGGGGTCCTACGAGCAGTACTTC; cdr3_aa: CASSNRDRGSYEQYF
j_call: TRBJ1-2; clone_size: NA; d_call: TRBD1; v_call: TRBV6-6; cdr3_nt: TGTGCCAGCAGTTCGGAAGACAGGGGGTACTATGGCTACACCTTC; cdr3_aa: CASSSEDRGYYGYTF
j_call: TRBJ2-1; clone_size: NA; d_call: TRBD2; v_call: TRBV11-3; cdr3_nt: TGTGCCAGCAGTATTGCTAGCGGGACGTACAATGAGCAGTTCTTC; cdr3_aa: CASSIASGTYNEQFF
j_call: TRBJ1-6; clone_size: NA; d_call: TRBD1; v_call: TRBV19; cdr3_nt: TGTGCCAGTAATGCAGGGGGCGAAAGTTCACCCCTCCACTTT; cdr3_aa: CASNAGGESSPLHF
j_call: TRBJ1-6; clone_size: NA; d_call: NA; v_call: TRBV28; cdr3_nt: TGTGCCAGCAGTCCGCCCCTCCACTTT; cdr3_aa: CASSPPLHF
j_call: TRBJ1-2; clone_size: NA; d_call: NA; v_call: TRBV27; cdr3_nt: TGTGCCAGCAGAACCGGGACACCCTATGGCTACACCTTC; cdr3_aa: CASRTGTPYGYTF
j_call: TRBJ2-2; clone_size: NA; d_call: NA; v_call: TRBV9; cdr3_nt: TGTGCCAGCAGCGTCGAACTCCGGACGGTTAGGGGTCAGGAGCTGTTTTTT; cdr3_aa: CASSVELRTVRGQELFF
j_call: TRBJ2-7; clone_size: NA; d_call: NA; v_call: TRBV5-1; cdr3_nt: TGCGCCAGCAGCTTGGTGGCCGGGACAACCTACGAGCAGTACTTC; cdr3_aa: CASSLVAGTTYEQYF
j_call: TRBJ2-2; clone_size: NA; d_call: NA; v_call: TRBV5-8; cdr3_nt: TGTGCCAGCAGCCCGCGGACGAACACCGGGGAGCTGTTTTTT; cdr3_aa: CASSPRTNTGELFF
j_call: TRBJ2-7; clone_size: NA; d_call: NA; v_call: TRBV15; cdr3_nt: TGTGCCACCAGCAGAGATCGAGTCACAGGGACGATCGGCTACGAGCAGTACTTC; cdr3_aa: CATSRDRVTGTIGYEQYF
j_call: TRBJ2-7; clone_size: NA; d_call: TRBD2; v_call: TRBV7-9; cdr3_nt: TGTGCCAGCAGCCCGTCCCTAGCGGGGGGGACCGAGCAGTACTTC; cdr3_aa: CASSPSLAGGTEQYF
j_call: TRBJ2-7; clone_size: NA; d_call: TRBD1; v_call: TRBV19; cdr3_nt: TGTGCCAGTAGTATGTTTAGGGGGCGCGAGCAGTACTTC; cdr3_aa: CASSMFRGREQYF
j_call: TRBJ1-1; clone_size: NA; d_call: TRBD1; v_call: TRBV7-9; cdr3_nt: TGTGCCAGCAGCTTTTCGTTCGGGACAGCTTTCATGAACACTGAAGCTTTCTTT; cdr3_aa: CASSFSFGTAFMNTEAFF
j_call: TRBJ2-2; clone_size: NA; d_call: TRBD2; v_call: TRBV5-4; cdr3_nt: TGTGCCAGCAGCTTGGAGGTCGGGACTAGCGGCACCGGGGAGCTGTTTTTT; cdr3_aa: CASSLEVGTSGTGELFF
j_call: TRBJ1-2; clone_size: NA; d_call: TRBD1; v_call: TRBV6-6; cdr3_nt: TGTGCCAGCAGAGGACAGGCGAGATATGGCTACACCTTC; cdr3_aa: CASRGQARYGYTF
j_call: TRBJ1-3; clone_size: once; d_call: TRBD1; v_call: TRBV5-1; cdr3_nt: TGCGCCAGCAGCTCCCAGGGGGCTGGAAACACCATATATTTT; cdr3_aa: CASSSQGAGNTIYF
j_call: TRBJ2-1; clone_size: NA; d_call: NA; v_call: TRBV2; cdr3_nt: TGTGCCAGTGCCGTGCGGGAGCAGTTCTTC; cdr3_aa: CASAVREQFF